The following is a TCR beta chain sequence with its context. TCRdb's table, derived via immunoSEQ multiplex PCR, lists solely in-frame clones and lacks some. The sample holds about 350,000 clones, 88% seen once. This specimen comes from a study of blood T cell repertoires in COVID-19. The CDR3 runs to 15 residues. V shed 2 bases and J shed 2 bases, with 12 bases lying between them. Germline V gives CDR1 SGHAT, CDR2 FQNNGV. The sequenced sample was PBMCs or T cells enriched from blood (not recorded which). The clonotype originates from a woman aged 25 to 39 who had been exposed to COVID-19. The chain carries TRBV11-2 and TRBJ1-2; D gene ambiguous. The CDR3 is CASSLFRDLNYGYTF. The CDR3 DNA sequence: TGTGCCAGCAGCTTATTTCGAGATCTGAACTATGGCTACACCTTC.